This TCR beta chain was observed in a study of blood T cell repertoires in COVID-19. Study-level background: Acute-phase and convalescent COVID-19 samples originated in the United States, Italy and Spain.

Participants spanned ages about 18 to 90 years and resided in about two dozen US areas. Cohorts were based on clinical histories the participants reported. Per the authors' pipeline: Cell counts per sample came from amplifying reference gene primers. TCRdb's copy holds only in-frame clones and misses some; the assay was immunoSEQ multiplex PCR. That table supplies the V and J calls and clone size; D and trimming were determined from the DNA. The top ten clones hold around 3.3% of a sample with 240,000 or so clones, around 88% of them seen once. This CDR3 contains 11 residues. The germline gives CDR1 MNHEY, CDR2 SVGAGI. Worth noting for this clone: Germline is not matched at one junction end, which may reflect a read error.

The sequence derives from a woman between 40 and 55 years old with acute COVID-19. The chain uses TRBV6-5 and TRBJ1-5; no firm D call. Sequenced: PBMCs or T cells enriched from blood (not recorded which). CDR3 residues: CASSDSNSQHF. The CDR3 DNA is TGTGCCAGCAGTGACTCTAACTCTCAGCATTTT.